This T cell receptor (beta chain) derives from a study of T cells in Graves' hyperthyroidism and ophthalmopathy. Study overall: Any treatment followed the collection of peripheral blood at initial diagnosis.

Template material for amplifying TCR beta CDR3 regions consisted of RNA transcripts. First-round RT-PCR with HTBI primers amplified the TCR CDR3 region. From the multiplex PCR reads, TCRdb called clonotypes with MiXCR, one entry per CDR3 protein. The sample shows around 280,000 distinct CDR3 sequences, roughly 15% of them seen only once. Study-level results: Researchers found most expanded thyroid clonotypes above 0.001 in blood as well.

This clonotype was detected ten times or more. The antigen is not known. On the basis of clinical symptoms, serum thyroxine and TRAb, thyroid ultrasound and orbital computed tomography, diagnoses were made. The source of the PBMCs was less than 12 ml of fresh peripheral blood. The trim removed 3 bases at V and 0 bases at J, leaving 3 bases unmatched. The germline V gene has CDR1 SEHNR and CDR2 FQNEAQ (reference sequence). The CDR3 consists of 15 residues. The V call is TRBV7-9, the J call TRBJ1-2; TRBD1 agrees at 8 bases. This sequence was found in a woman aged 35 to 49 with Graves' hyperthyroidism. Input material: blood. The CDR3 nucleotides read TGTGCCAGCAGCTTGACGACAGGGGCTAACTATGGCTACACCTTC. Its protein is CASSLTTGANYGYTF.